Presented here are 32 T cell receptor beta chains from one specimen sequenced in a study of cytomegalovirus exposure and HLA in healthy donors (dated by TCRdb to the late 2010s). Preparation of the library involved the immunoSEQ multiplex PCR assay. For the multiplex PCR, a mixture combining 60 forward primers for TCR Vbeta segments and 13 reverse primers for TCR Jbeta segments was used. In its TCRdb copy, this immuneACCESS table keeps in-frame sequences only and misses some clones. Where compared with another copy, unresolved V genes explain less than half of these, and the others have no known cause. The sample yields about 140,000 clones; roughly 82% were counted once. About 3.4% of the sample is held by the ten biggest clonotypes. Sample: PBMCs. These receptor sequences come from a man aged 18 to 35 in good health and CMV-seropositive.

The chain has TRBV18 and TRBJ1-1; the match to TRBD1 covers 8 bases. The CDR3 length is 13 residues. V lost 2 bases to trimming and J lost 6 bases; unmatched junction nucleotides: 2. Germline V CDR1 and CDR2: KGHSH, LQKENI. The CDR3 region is CASSPETGAEAFF. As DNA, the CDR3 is TGTGCCAGCTCACCAGAGACAGGGGCTGAAGCTTTCTTT.

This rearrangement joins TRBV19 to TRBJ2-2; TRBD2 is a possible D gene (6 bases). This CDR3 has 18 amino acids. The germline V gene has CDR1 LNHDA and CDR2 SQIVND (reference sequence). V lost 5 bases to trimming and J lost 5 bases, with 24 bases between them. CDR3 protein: CASSPDWGEIGGTGELFF. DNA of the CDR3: TGTGCCAGTAGTCCGGATTGGGGGGAGATCGGAGGGACCGGGGAGCTGTTTTTT. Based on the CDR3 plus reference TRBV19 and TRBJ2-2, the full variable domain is DGGITQSPKYLFRKEGQNVTLSCEQNLNHDAMYWYRQDPGQGLRLIYYSQIVNDFQKGDIAEGYSVSREKKESFPLTVTSAQKNPTAFYLCASSPDWGEIGGTGELFFGEGSRLTVL.

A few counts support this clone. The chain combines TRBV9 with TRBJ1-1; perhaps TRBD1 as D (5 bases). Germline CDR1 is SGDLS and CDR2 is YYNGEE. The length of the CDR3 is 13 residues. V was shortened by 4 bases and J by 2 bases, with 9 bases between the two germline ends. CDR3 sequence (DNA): TGTGCCAGCAGCAGTACAGGCAACACTGAAGCTTTCTTT. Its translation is CASSSTGNTEAFF.

CDR3 coding DNA: TGTGCCAGCAGCTTATCCCGTAGCACAGATACGCAGTATTTT. Translated, it gives CASSLSRSTDTQYF. The chain links TRBV7-3 to TRBJ2-3; D remains ambiguous. Germline CDR1 SGHTA, CDR2 FQGTGA. This CDR3 region has 14 residues. V was clipped by 2 bases and J by 0 bases, with 6 bases between them.

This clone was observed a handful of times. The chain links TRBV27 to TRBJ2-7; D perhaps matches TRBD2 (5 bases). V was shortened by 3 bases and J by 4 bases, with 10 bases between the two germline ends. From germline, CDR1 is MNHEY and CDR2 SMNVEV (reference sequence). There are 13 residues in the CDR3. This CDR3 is CASSFGVWYEQYF. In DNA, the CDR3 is TGTGCCAGCAGTTTCGGGGTTTGGTACGAGCAGTACTTC.

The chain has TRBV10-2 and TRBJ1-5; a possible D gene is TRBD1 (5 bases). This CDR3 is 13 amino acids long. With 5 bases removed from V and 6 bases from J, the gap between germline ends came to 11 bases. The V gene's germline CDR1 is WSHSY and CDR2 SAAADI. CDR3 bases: TGCGCCAGCAGTTGGGGCTCCACTCAGCCCCAGCATTTT. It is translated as CASSWGSTQPQHF.

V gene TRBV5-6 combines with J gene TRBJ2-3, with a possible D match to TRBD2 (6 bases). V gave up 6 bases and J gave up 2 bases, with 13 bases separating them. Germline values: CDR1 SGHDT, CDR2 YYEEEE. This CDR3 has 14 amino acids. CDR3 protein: CASILWGDTDTQYF. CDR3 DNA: TGTGCCAGCATTCTTTGGGGGGACACAGATACGCAGTATTTT.

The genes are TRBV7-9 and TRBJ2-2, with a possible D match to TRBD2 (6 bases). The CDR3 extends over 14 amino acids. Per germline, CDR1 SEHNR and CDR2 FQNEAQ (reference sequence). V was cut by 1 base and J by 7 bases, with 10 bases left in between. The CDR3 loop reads CASSLVPSDGELFF. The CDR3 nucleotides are TGTGCCAGCAGCTTAGTCCCTAGCGACGGGGAGCTGTTTTTT.

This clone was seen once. This CDR3 reads CASSVDRDSGSEKLFF. The CDR3 DNA reads as TGTGCCAGCAGCGTAGACCGGGACAGTGGAAGTGAAAAACTGTTTTTT. The chain employs TRBV9 and TRBJ1-4; 7 bases align to TRBD1. Trimming removed 0 bases from V and 7 bases from J; junction bases left unmatched: 9. Looked up from germline, CDR1 is SGDLS and CDR2 is YYNGEE. CDR3 length equals 16 residues.

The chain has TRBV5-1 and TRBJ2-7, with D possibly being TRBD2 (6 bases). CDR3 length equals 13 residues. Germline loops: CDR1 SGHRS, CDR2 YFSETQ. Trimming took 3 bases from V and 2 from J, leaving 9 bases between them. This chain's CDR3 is CASSSGLAYEQYF. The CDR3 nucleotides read TGCGCCAGCAGCTCGGGACTTGCCTACGAGCAGTACTTC. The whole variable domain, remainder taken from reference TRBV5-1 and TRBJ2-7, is KAGVTQTPRYLIKTRGQQVTLSCSPISGHRSVSWYQQTPGQGLQFLFEYFSETQRNKGNFPGRFSGRQFSNSRSEMNVSTLELGDSALYLCASSSGLAYEQYFGPGTRLTVT.

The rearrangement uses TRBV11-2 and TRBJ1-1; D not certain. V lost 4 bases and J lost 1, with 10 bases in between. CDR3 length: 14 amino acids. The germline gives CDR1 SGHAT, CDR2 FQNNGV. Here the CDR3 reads CASSYSTKNTEAFF. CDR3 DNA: TGTGCCAGCAGCTATAGTACGAAGAACACTGAAGCTTTCTTT.

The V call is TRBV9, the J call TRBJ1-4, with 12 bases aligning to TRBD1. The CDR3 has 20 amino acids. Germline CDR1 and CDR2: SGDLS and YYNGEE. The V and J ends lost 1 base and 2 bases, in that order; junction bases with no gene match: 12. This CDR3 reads CASSVYPPGQGASTNEKLFF. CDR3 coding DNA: TGTGCCAGCAGCGTATACCCCCCGGGACAGGGGGCGTCGACTAATGAAAAACTGTTTTTT.

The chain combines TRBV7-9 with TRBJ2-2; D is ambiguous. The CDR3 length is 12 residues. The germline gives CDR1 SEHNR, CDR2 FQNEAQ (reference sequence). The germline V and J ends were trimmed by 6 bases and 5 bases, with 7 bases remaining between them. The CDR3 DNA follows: TGTGCCAGCAGTCCCAGTACCGGGGAGCTGTTTTTT. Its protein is CASSPSTGELFF.

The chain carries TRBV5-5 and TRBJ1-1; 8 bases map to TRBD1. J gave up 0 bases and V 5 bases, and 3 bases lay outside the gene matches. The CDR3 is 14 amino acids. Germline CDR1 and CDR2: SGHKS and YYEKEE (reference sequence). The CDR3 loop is CASSHRGMNTEAFF. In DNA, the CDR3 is TGTGCCAGCAGTCACAGGGGGATGAACACTGAAGCTTTCTTT.

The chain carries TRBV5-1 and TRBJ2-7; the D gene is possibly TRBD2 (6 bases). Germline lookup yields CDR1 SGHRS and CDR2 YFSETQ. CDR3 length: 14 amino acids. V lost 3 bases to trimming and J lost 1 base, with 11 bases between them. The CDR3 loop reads CASSSEGLSYEQYF. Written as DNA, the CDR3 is TGCGCCAGCAGCTCGGAGGGACTTTCCTACGAGCAGTACTTC. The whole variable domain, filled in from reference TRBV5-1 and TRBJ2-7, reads KAGVTQTPRYLIKTRGQQVTLSCSPISGHRSVSWYQQTPGQGLQFLFEYFSETQRNKGNFPGRFSGRQFSNSRSEMNVSTLELGDSALYLCASSSEGLSYEQYFGPGTRLTVT.

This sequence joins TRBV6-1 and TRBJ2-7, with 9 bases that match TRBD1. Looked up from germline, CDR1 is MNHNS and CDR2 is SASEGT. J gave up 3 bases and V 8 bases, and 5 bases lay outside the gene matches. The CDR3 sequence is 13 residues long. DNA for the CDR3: TGTGCCAGCGGGGGACAGGGCCACTACGAGCAGTACTTC. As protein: CASGGQGHYEQYF.

CDR3 protein: CASSQGAGGEASQSEQYF. DNA for the CDR3: TGCGCCAGCAGCCAGGGGGCAGGGGGCGAGGCGAGTCAGAGCGAGCAGTACTTC. The chain has TRBV4-1 and TRBJ2-7; 8 bases align to TRBD1. The junction had 19 bases not matched to a gene; V was cut back by 3 bases and J by 6 bases. CDR1 is MGHRA and CDR2 is YSYEKL in the germline V gene. The CDR3 is 18 amino acids.

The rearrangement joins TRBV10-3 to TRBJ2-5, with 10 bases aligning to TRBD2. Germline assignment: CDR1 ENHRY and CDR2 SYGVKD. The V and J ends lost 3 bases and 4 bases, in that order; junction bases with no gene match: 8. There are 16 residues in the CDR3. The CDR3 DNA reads TGTGCCATCAGTGATGAGGTAGCGGGAGGTGGAGAGACCCAGTACTTC. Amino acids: CAISDEVAGGGETQYF.

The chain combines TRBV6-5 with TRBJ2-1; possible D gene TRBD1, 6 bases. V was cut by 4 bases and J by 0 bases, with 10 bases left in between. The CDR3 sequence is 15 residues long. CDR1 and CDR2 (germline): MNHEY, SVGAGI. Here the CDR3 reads CASSSDRGSYNEQFF. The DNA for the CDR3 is TGTGCCAGCAGTTCGGACAGAGGCTCCTACAATGAGCAGTTCTTC.

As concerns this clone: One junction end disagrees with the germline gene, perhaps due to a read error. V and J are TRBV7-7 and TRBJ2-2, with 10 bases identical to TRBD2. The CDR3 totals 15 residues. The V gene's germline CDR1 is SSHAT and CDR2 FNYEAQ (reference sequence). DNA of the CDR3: TGTGCTAGCAGCTCTAGCGGGAGTGCTGCCGGGGAGCTGTTTTTT. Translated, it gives CASSSSGSAAGELFF.

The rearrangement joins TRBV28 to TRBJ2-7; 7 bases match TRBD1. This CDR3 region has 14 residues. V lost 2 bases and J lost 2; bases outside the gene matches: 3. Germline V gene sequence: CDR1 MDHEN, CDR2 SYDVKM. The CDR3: CASSLRDRTYEQYF. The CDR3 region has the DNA TGTGCCAGCAGTTTACGGGACAGAACCTACGAGCAGTACTTC.

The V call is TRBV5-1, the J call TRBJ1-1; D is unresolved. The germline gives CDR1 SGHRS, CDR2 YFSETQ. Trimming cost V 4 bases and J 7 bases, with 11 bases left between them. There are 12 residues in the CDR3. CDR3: CASSLGNFEAFF. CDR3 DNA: TGCGCCAGCAGCCTCGGGAACTTTGAAGCTTTCTTT.

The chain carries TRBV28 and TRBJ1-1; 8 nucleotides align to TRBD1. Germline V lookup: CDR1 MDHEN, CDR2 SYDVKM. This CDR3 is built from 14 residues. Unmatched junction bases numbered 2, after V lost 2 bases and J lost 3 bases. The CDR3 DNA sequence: TGTGCCAGCAGTTTAGACAGGGGACACACTGAAGCTTTCTTT. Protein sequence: CASSLDRGHTEAFF.

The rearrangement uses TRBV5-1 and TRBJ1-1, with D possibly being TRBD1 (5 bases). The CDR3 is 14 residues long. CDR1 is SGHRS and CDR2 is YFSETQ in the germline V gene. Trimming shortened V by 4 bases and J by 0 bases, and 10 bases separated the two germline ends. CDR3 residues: CASSREGLNTEAFF. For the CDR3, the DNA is TGCGCCAGCAGCCGGGAGGGGCTGAACACTGAAGCTTTCTTT.

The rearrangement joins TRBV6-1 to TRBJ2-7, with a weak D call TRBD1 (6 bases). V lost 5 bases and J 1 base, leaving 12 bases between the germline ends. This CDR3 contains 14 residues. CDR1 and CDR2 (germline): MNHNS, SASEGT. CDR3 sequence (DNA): TGTGCCAGCAGTCAGACGACAGGATCCTACGAGCAGTACTTC. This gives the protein CASSQTTGSYEQYF.

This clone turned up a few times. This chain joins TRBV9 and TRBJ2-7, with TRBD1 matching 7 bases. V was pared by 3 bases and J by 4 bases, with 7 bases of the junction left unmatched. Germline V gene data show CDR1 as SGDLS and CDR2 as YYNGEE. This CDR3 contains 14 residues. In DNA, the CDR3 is TGTGCCAGCAGCGCGACAGGGTCGGGATACGAGCAGTACTTC. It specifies CASSATGSGYEQYF.

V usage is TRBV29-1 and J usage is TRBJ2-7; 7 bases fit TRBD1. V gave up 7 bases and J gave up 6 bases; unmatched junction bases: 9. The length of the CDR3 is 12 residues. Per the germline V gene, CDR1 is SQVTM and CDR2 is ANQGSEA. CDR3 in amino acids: CSARQGLGEQYF. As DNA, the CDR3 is TGCAGCGCGCGACAGGGTCTGGGCGAGCAGTACTTC.

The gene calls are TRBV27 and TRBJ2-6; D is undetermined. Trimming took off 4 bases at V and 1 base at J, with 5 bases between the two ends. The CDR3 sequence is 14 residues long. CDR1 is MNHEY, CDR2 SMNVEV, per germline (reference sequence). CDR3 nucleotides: TGTGCCAGCAGTTATCTTTCTGGGGCCAACGTCCTGACTTTC. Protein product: CASSYLSGANVLTF. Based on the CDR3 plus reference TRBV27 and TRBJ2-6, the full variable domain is EAQVTQNPRYLITVTGKKLTVTCSQNMNHEYMSWYRQDPGLGLRQIYYSMNVEVTDKGDVPEGYKVSRKEKRNFPLILESPSPNQTSLYFCASSYLSGANVLTFGAGSRLTVL.

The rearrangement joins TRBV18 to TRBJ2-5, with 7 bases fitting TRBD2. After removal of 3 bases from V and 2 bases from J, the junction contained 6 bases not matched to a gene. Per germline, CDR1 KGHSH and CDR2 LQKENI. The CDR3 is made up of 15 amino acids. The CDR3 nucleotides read TGTGCCAGCTCACCTCGCCGGACTAGACAAGAGACCCAGTACTTC. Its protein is CASSPRRTRQETQYF.

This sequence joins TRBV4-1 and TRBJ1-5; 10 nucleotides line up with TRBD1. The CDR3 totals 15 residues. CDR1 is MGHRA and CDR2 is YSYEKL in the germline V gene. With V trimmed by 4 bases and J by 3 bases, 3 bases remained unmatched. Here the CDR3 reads CASSPDRGPNQPQHF. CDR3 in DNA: TGCGCCAGCAGCCCCGACAGGGGGCCCAATCAGCCCCAGCATTTT.

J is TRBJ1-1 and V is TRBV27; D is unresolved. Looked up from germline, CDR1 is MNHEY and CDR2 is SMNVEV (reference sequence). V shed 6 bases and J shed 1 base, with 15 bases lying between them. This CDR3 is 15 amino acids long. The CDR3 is CASSPPPVRNTEAFF. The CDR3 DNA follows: TGTGCCAGCAGCCCGCCTCCGGTCCGGAACACTGAAGCTTTCTTT.

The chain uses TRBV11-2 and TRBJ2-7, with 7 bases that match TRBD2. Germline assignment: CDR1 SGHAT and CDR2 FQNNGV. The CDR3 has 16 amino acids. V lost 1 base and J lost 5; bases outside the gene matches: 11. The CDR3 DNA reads TGTGCCAGCAGCTTAGTGGCTAGCGGTATGTCCCACGAGCAGTACTTC. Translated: CASSLVASGMSHEQYF.